The 4 T cell receptor beta chains in this list originate from one sample, sequenced in a study of T-cell reconstitution after alpha-beta-depleted transplantation in children. The library targeted TCRbeta and was prepared with unique molecular identifiers. TCRdb re-derived calls from the PCR reads in MiXCR, one entry per CDR3 protein. The profile shows about 240,000 distinct CDR3 sequences, about a quarter of them singletons. This specimen consisted of PBMCs, obtained before TCRalphabeta/CD19-depleted stem cell transplant. The receptors were gathered from a girl aged 2-10 years with Fanconi anemia, due to receive a stem cell transplant.

This clonotype was observed many times. J is TRBJ2-7 and V is TRBV20-1; possible D gene TRBD1, 5 bases. The CDR3 consists of 13 residues. V was clipped by 0 bases and J by 5 bases, with 11 bases between them. CDR1 DFQATT and CDR2 SNEGSKA come from the germline V gene (reference sequence). CDR3 amino acids: CSARDRVPDEQYF. DNA of the CDR3: TGCAGTGCTAGAGACAGGGTGCCGGACGAGCAGTACTTC.

This clonotype has a single count. The chain recombines TRBV12-3 or TRBV12-4 with TRBJ2-6, with D possibly matching TRBD1 (5 bases). CDR3 length: 16 amino acids. V gave up 3 bases and J gave up 0 bases, with 9 bases separating them. In DNA form, the CDR3 reads TGTGCCAGCAGTTTTCGCAGGGACTCTGGGGCCAACGTCCTGACTTTC. It specifies CASSFRRDSGANVLTF.

This clonotype came up many times. In DNA, the CDR3 is TGTGCCAGCACCGGACGGGGGGTAAAGGGTATTAGCTCCTACAATGAGCAGTTCTTC. The encoded protein is CASTGRGVKGISSYNEQFF. The chain combines TRBV6-4 with TRBJ2-1; 7 bases map to TRBD2. With V trimmed by 7 bases and J by 0 bases, 18 bases remained unmatched. The CDR3 spans 19 residues. CDR1 MRHNA and CDR2 SNTAGT come from the germline V gene.

In its sample, this clonotype was seen many times. The junction departs from germline at one end; a sequencing error may be responsible. V usage is TRBV29-1 and J usage is TRBJ1-1; D not resolved. Germline lookup yields CDR1 SQVTM and CDR2 ANQGSEA. There are 10 residues in the CDR3. CDR3: CSAEYTEAFF. As DNA, the CDR3 is TGCAGCGCTGAATACACTGAAGCTTTCTTT.